One sample yielded the 29 T cell receptor beta chains listed below, sequenced in a study of blood T cell repertoires in COVID-19 (dated by TCRdb to 2020 to 2022). Libraries were constructed by the immunoSEQ multiplex PCR assay. Sourced from immuneACCESS, this table was stored by TCRdb with only in-frame sequences that have V and J called. A share of the clones is absent; for the studies checked, an unresolved V gene accounts for under half, and the remainder has no known explanation. This sample gives about 100,000 clones in total; over 70% of them show up just once. The ten largest clones capture around 10% of the sample. Sequencing was carried out using peripheral blood. These receptors were obtained from a man older than 75 with acute or convalescent COVID-19.

The chain combines TRBV7-6 with TRBJ1-4, with 11 bases fitting TRBD1. Losses at the gene ends were 5 bases for V and 4 bases for J; bases not matched to a gene: 6. Germline loops: CDR1 SGHVS, CDR2 FNYEAQ. This CDR3 region has 16 residues. CDR3 nucleotides: TGTGCCAGCAGCCGCCGGACAGGGGGCAGTAATGAAAAACTGTTTTTT. Translating it yields CASSRRTGGSNEKLFF.

The rearrangement joins TRBV7-9 to TRBJ2-3; D might be TRBD2 (7 bases). The V end was cut by 6 bases, the J end by 4 bases, with 20 bases between. Germline values: CDR1 SEHNR, CDR2 FQNEAQ (reference sequence). The CDR3 totals 16 residues. CDR3 sequence: CASSQNGGLLADTQYF. CDR3 sequence (DNA): TGTGCCAGCAGTCAGAACGGGGGGCTACTTGCAGATACGCAGTATTTT.

The chain employs TRBV7-2 and TRBJ2-7, with 13 bases identical to TRBD2. The J segment lost 3 bases and the V segment lost 4 bases, leaving 0 bases of the junction unmatched. In germline, CDR1 is SGHTA, CDR2 FQGNSA. The CDR3 is made up of 14 amino acids. The CDR3 here is CASSWTSGSYEQYF. DNA of the CDR3: TGTGCCAGCAGCTGGACTAGCGGGAGCTACGAGCAGTACTTC.

CDR3 DNA: TGTGCCAGCAGTCCATTAGCGGGGGGGCTCTACGAGCAGTACTTC. It specifies CASSPLAGGLYEQYF. The chain uses TRBV27 and TRBJ2-7; TRBD2 matches at 11 bases. The CDR3 runs 15 residues. CDR1 is MNHEY, CDR2 SMNVEV, per germline (reference sequence). After removal of 5 bases from V and 3 bases from J, the junction contained 6 bases not matched to a gene.

The chain uses TRBV10-2 and TRBJ1-2; the match to TRBD1 covers 8 bases. Trimming removed 6 bases from V and 6 bases from J; junction bases left unmatched: 9. CDR3 length: 14 amino acids. CDR1 is WSHSY, CDR2 SAAADI, per germline. The CDR3 nucleotides are TGCGCCAGCAGAGGACAGGGTCTTGGTGATGGCTACACCTTC. Protein product: CASRGQGLGDGYTF.

The J gene is TRBJ2-7, the V gene TRBV5-1, with a weak D call TRBD1 (6 bases). There are 14 residues in the CDR3. Germline CDR1 SGHRS, CDR2 YFSETQ. V was cut by 2 bases and J by 3 bases, with 12 bases left in between. DNA of the CDR3: TGCGCCAGCAGCTTTCGGGACACTGGCTACGAGCAGTACTTC. Amino acids: CASSFRDTGYEQYF.

The V gene is TRBV7-3, the J gene TRBJ2-3; D unresolved. The CDR3 sequence is 13 residues long. Germline V CDR1 and CDR2: SGHTA, FQGTGA. The V end was cut by 2 bases, the J end by 11 bases, with 14 bases between. The chain's CDR3 is CASSLGVELEQYF. DNA for the CDR3: TGTGCCAGCAGCTTAGGAGTGGAATTAGAGCAGTATTTT.

The rearrangement links TRBV27 to TRBJ2-5; no reliable D call. Trimming left V 8 bases short and J 5 bases short, with 18 bases between. Germline CDR1 reads MNHEY; CDR2 reads SMNVEV (reference sequence). This CDR3 has 14 amino acids. The CDR3 nucleotides read TGTGCCAGCGGATCCCTCCCGTCGAGGGAGACCCAGTACTTC. Residues: CASGSLPSRETQYF.

The chain recombines TRBV7-2 with TRBJ1-2; D perhaps matches TRBD1 (6 bases). Germline loops: CDR1 SGHTA, CDR2 FQGNSA. V lost 5 bases and J lost 3, with 13 bases in between. CDR3 size: 14 residues. CDR3 nucleotide sequence: TGTGCCAGCAGCCAACAGGGTTTCGACTATGGCTACACCTTC. Translated, it gives CASSQQGFDYGYTF.

The genes are TRBV7-9 and TRBJ2-3, with 10 bases fitting TRBD2. The CDR3 extends over 15 amino acids. After removal of 2 bases from V and 1 base from J, the junction contained 0 bases not matched to a gene. Germline V gene data show CDR1 as SEHNR and CDR2 as FQNEAQ (reference sequence). CDR3 loop: CASSLTSGGTDTQYF. The CDR3 DNA reads as TGTGCCAGCAGCTTAACTAGCGGGGGCACAGATACGCAGTATTTT.

The chain joins TRBV5-1 to TRBJ1-1; no reliable D call. With 0 bases removed from V and 2 bases from J, the gap between germline ends came to 2 bases. In germline, CDR1 is SGHRS, CDR2 YFSETQ. The CDR3 consists of 12 residues. This CDR3 reads CASSLANTEAFF. The DNA of the CDR3 is TGCGCCAGCAGCTTGGCAAACACTGAAGCTTTCTTT.

This chain joins TRBV20-1 and TRBJ2-3, with 10 nucleotides matching TRBD2. Per the germline V gene, CDR1 is DFQATT and CDR2 is SNEGSKA (reference sequence). The length of the CDR3 is 16 residues. J was trimmed by 6 bases and V by 3 bases; bases with no gene match: 12. CDR3: CSASQGAGGPLDTQYF. Here the CDR3 DNA reads TGCAGTGCTAGTCAAGGAGCGGGGGGGCCCTTGGATACGCAGTATTTT.

The CDR3 DNA reads as TGTGCCAGCAGCAGGGCCCCCCCCAATGAAAAACTGTTTTTT. Amino acids: CASSRAPPNEKLFF. This chain uses TRBV2 with TRBJ1-4, with D possibly TRBD1 on 5 matching bases. V was clipped by 6 bases and J by 5 bases, with 13 bases between them. The CDR3 length is 14 residues. Germline loops: CDR1 SNHLY, CDR2 FYNNEI. Full variable domain (rest looked up from reference TRBV2 and TRBJ1-4): EPEVTQTPSHQVTQMGQEVILRCVPISNHLYFYWYRQILGQKVEFLVSFYNNEISEKSEIFDDQFSVERPDGSNFTLKIRSTKLEDSAMYFCASSRAPPNEKLFFGSGTQLSVL.

The V gene is TRBV2, the J gene TRBJ1-1, with TRBD1 identical over 7 bases. This CDR3 contains 14 residues. Germline V gene lookup returns CDR1 SNHLY and CDR2 FYNNEI. The ends lost 6 bases at V and 1 base at J; junction bases unmatched: 5. CDR3 DNA sequence: TGTGCCAGCAGAAGGGACAGAACGAACACTGAAGCTTTCTTT. Its protein is CASRRDRTNTEAFF. The variable domain in full, with the rest retrieved from reference TRBV2 and TRBJ1-1, is EPEVTQTPSHQVTQMGQEVILRCVPISNHLYFYWYRQILGQKVEFLVSFYNNEISEKSEIFDDQFSVERPDGSNFTLKIRSTKLEDSAMYFCASRRDRTNTEAFFGQGTRLTVV.

This chain connects TRBV29-1 to TRBJ2-7; D ambiguous. The CDR3 consists of 13 residues. Germline CDR1 and CDR2: SQVTM and ANQGSEA. With 4 bases removed from V and 6 bases from J, the gap between germline ends came to 16 bases. CDR3 amino acids: CSVGQVSAGEQYF. The CDR3 region has the DNA TGCAGCGTTGGGCAAGTAAGTGCAGGCGAGCAGTACTTC.

The V and J genes are TRBV5-4 and TRBJ2-2, with 11 bases matching TRBD2. The CDR3 length is 18 residues. Germline V CDR1 and CDR2: SGHNT, YYREEE (reference sequence). V gave up 4 bases and J gave up 5 bases; unmatched junction bases: 13. The CDR3, as DNA: TGTGCCAGCAGCGATGATAGCGGGAGGGCCGATGAGACCGGGGAGCTGTTTTTT. Translated: CASSDDSGRADETGELFF.

V gene TRBV11-2 combines with J gene TRBJ1-1, with D possibly matching TRBD1 (5 bases). Germline V gene data show CDR1 as SGHAT and CDR2 as FQNNGV. V lost 3 bases and J 1 base, leaving 9 bases between the germline ends. The CDR3 contains 14 residues. The CDR3 nucleotides are TGTGCCAGCAGCTTCTCCGGGGGGAACACTGAAGCTTTCTTT. It codes for CASSFSGGNTEAFF.

The chain joins TRBV6-2 or TRBV6-3 to TRBJ2-3; a weak D match, TRBD1 (6 bases). V was trimmed by 5 bases and J by 2 bases, leaving 14 bases between them. The germline gives CDR1 MNHEY, CDR2 SVGEGT. The CDR3 spans 15 residues. For the CDR3, the DNA is TGTGCCAGCAGTCCAGGGGCAGGGTTCACAGATACGCAGTATTTT. Translated, it gives CASSPGAGFTDTQYF.

The chain joins TRBV30 to TRBJ2-1, with TRBD2 as a possible D gene (5 bases). CDR1 and CDR2 (germline): GTSNPN, SVGIG (reference sequence). There are 14 residues in the CDR3. The germline V and J ends were trimmed by 6 bases and 0 bases, with 12 bases remaining between them. The CDR3 protein is CACPGTASYNEQFF. CDR3 bases: TGTGCCTGCCCGGGAACAGCCTCCTACAATGAGCAGTTCTTC.

The genes are TRBV29-1 and TRBJ1-1, with D hard to call. This CDR3 region has 14 residues. Germline assignment: CDR1 SQVTM and CDR2 ANQGSEA. Trimming took off 5 bases at V and 2 bases at J, with 15 bases between the two ends. The CDR3 reads CSVQRTTPNTEAFF. CDR3 DNA sequence: TGCAGCGTTCAACGAACAACCCCCAACACTGAAGCTTTCTTT.

The V and J genes are TRBV5-1 and TRBJ1-1, with D possibly being TRBD1 (5 bases). The CDR3 runs to 14 residues. The germline V gene encodes CDR1 SGHRS and CDR2 YFSETQ. Between the trimmed V and J ends, which lost 1 base and 4 bases, there was a span of 11 bases. The CDR3: CASSLNMGGTEAFF. The CDR3 DNA sequence: TGCGCCAGCAGCTTGAATATGGGGGGCACTGAAGCTTTCTTT.

V gene TRBV4-1 combines with J gene TRBJ1-2; D may be TRBD1 (5 bases). CDR1 MGHRA and CDR2 YSYEKL come from the germline V gene. V lost 0 bases and J 4 bases, leaving 12 bases between the germline ends. This CDR3 is 15 amino acids long. The CDR3, as DNA: TGCGCCAGCAGCCAAGATCCGGGGGGATCCTATGGCTACACCTTC. It yields the protein CASSQDPGGSYGYTF.

The chain couples TRBV5-1 to TRBJ2-7; TRBD1 aligns across 7 bases. There are 14 residues in the CDR3. Germline V CDR1 and CDR2: SGHRS, YFSETQ. The V and J ends lost 4 bases and 5 bases, in that order; junction bases with no gene match: 9. CDR3 nucleotides: TGCGCCAGCAGCCACACCCGGGACAGCAACGAGCAGTACTTC. It specifies CASSHTRDSNEQYF.

The chain combines TRBV13 with TRBJ2-7, with a tentative D call TRBD1 (6 bases). This CDR3 contains 15 residues. Germline-derived CDR1 and CDR2 are PRHDT and FYEKMQ (reference sequence). V was pared by 0 bases and J by 1 base, with 10 bases between. The CDR3 region is CASSLGTGRSYEQYF. Here the CDR3 DNA reads TGTGCCAGCAGCTTAGGTACAGGGCGTTCCTACGAGCAGTACTTC.

This chain uses TRBV28 with TRBJ2-5; 12 nucleotides match TRBD1. J was trimmed by 4 bases and V by 3 bases; bases with no gene match: 9. This CDR3 spans 17 amino acids. Germline V CDR1 and CDR2: MDHEN, SYDVKM. The CDR3 DNA follows: TGTGCCAGCAGTTTGTACGGCGGGACAGGGGGCCCAGAGACCCAGTACTTC. Translated: CASSLYGGTGGPETQYF. Together with reference TRBV28 and TRBJ2-5, the CDR3 gives the full variable domain: DVKVTQSSRYLVKRTGEKVFLECVQDMDHENMFWYRQDPGLGLRLIYFSYDVKMKEKGDIPEGYSVSREKKERFSLILESASTNQTSMYLCASSLYGGTGGPETQYFGPGTRLLVL.

The chain employs TRBV6-1 and TRBJ2-1, with 8 bases identical to TRBD2. CDR1 is MNHNS, CDR2 SASEGT, per germline. The V segment lost 0 bases and the J segment 10 bases; nucleotides outside the gene matches: 11. The CDR3 length is 16 residues. The CDR3 sequence is CASSEARVAGKLEQFF. As DNA, the CDR3 is TGTGCCAGCAGTGAAGCGCGGGTAGCGGGAAAGTTAGAGCAGTTCTTC.

This chain uses TRBV7-3 with TRBJ2-2; a possible D gene is TRBD2 (5 bases). The CDR3 extends over 15 amino acids. V lost 8 bases and J lost 5, with 18 bases in between. CDR1 is SGHTA, CDR2 FQGTGA, per germline. The CDR3: CASSRGSEGTGELFF. In DNA form, the CDR3 reads TGTGCCAGCTCTCGTGGGAGTGAGGGAACCGGGGAGCTGTTTTTT.

This clone was counted a single time. This rearrangement joins TRBV6-5 to TRBJ1-2; D is uncertain. Germline V gene data show CDR1 as MNHEY and CDR2 as SVGAGI. V was cut by 10 bases and J by 6 bases, with 9 bases left in between. This CDR3 has 10 residues. DNA of the CDR3: TGTGCCACCCTGAGTAATGGCTACACCTTC. It specifies CATLSNGYTF.

This sequence joins TRBV6-6 and TRBJ2-2; the D gene is possibly TRBD2 (5 bases). V lost 4 bases and J lost 1, with 7 bases in between. In germline, CDR1 is MNHNY, CDR2 SVGAGI (reference sequence). This CDR3 contains 14 residues. This CDR3 is CASSSDLNTGELFF. The CDR3 DNA reads TGTGCCAGCAGTTCGGACTTGAACACCGGGGAGCTGTTTTTT.